The sample holds one count of the clone carrying this TCR beta chain. Its antigen is undetermined. The germline V gene has CDR1 SGHRS and CDR2 YFSETQ. There are 14 residues in the CDR3. The V end lost 1 base, the J end lost 2 bases, and 10 bases lay between the germline ends. The method was immunoSEQ multiplex PCR; TCRdb's version includes in-frame clones alone and lacks a portion of them. This sample has approximately 75,000 clones; about 80% occur once, and the top ten carry about 0.79%. These data originate in a study of T cell clones after liver transplantation. Whole-study context: Samples came pre-transplant, pre-randomization before withdrawal, and post-randomization after withdrawal ended.

Unstimulated PBMCs were sorted into CD3+CD4+ and CD3+CD8+ populations. Whole-study results and caveats: The donor-reactive repertoire was only partly measurable in a couple of subjects, lacking donor cells.

J is TRBJ2-7 and V is TRBV5-1; the D is unclear. The clonotype was recovered from a human patient who received a liver transplant. A subset of T cells may come from the graft donor. The sequencing here drew on CD4+ T cells from blood, taken 12 months after liver transplant. The CDR3 bases are TGCGCCAGCAGCTTGTCCGGCGCCGCCTACGAGCAGTACTTC. It yields the protein CASSLSGAAYEQYF.